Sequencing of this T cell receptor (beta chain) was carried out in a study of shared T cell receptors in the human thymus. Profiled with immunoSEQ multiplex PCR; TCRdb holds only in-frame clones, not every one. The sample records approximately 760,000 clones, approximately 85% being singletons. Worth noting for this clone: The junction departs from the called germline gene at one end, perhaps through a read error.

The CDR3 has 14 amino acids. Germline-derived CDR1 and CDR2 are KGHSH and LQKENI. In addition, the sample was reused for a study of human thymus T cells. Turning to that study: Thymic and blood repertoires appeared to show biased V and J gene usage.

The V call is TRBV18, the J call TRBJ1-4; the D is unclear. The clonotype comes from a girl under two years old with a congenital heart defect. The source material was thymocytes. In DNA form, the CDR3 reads TGCGCTGCAGGCTCCCTCGTTTCTAATGAAAAACTGTTTTTT. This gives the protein CAAGSLVSNEKLFF.